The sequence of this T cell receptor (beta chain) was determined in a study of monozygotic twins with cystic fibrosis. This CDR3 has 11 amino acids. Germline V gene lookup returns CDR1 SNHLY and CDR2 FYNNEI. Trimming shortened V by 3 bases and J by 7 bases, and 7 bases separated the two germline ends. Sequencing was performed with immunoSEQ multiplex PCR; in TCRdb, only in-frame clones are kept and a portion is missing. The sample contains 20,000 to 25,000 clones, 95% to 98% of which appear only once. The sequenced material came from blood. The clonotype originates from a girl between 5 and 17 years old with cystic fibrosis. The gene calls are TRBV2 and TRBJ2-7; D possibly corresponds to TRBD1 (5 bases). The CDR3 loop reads CASSERTEQYF. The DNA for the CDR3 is TGTGCCAGCAGTGAGCGGACAGAGCAGTACTTC. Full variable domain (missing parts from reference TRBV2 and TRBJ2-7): EPEVTQTPSHQVTQMGQEVILRCVPISNHLYFYWYRQILGQKVEFLVSFYNNEISEKSEIFDDQFSVERPDGSNFTLKIRSTKLEDSAMYFCASSERTEQYFGPGTRLTVT.